This entry concerns a single TCR beta chain. Patients were newly diagnosed with stage II-IVA oral cavity squamous cell carcinoma without prior systemic or radiation treatment. PBMCs were not maintained or expanded in culture before analysis. The entry originates in a study of neoadjuvant anti-PD-1 for oral cavity cancer. On the study more broadly: Non-progressing patients received a fourth nivolumab dose near day 43, then surgery on days 50-56.

The method was immunoSEQ multiplex PCR; TCRdb's version includes in-frame clones alone and lacks a portion of them. The table lists approximately 20,000 clones, approximately 70% of them singletons. Germline loops: CDR1 SEHNR, CDR2 FQNEAQ (reference sequence). V was clipped by 1 base and J by 6 bases, with 16 bases between them. This CDR3 is 16 amino acids long. The receptor was isolated from a person aged 35-79 years with oral cavity squamous cell carcinoma. The specimen comprised PBMCs, sampled before nivolumab (anti-PD-1) treatment. The chain employs TRBV7-9 and TRBJ2-1; weak D call: TRBD1 (6 bases). CDR3 sequence reads: CASSLEGGRRGNEQFF. CDR3 coding DNA: TGTGCCAGCAGCTTAGAAGGGGGTCGACGAGGCAATGAGCAGTTCTTC.